The clone carrying this T cell receptor beta chain has only one observation. As yet, its antigen is unknown. This sample is drawn from a study of CD8 T cells in Susac syndrome. Across the whole study: Clinical remission applied to fewer than ten sequenced Susac syndrome patients, and five or six had active disease. Study-level points and caveats: Clonal expansion was present among Susac CD8+ cells. This expansion reached its peak in TEMRA cells and in active patients.

About 0.5 to 1 ug RNA was reverse transcribed with random hexamers. The authors amplified TCR beta CDR3 across 54 Vbeta and 13 Jbeta using immunoSEQ multiplex PCR. One entry per CDR3 protein, called by TCRdb with MiXCR from the immunoSEQ multiplex PCR reads. There are 100,000 to 150,000 distinct CDR3 sequences in the sample; around 94% occur only once, and about 0.19% lies in the top ten. The CDR3 runs to 16 residues. V was trimmed by 0 bases and J by 1 base, leaving 8 bases between them. Germline V gene lookup returns CDR1 SGDLS and CDR2 YYNGEE. Source material: CD8+ T cells from PBMCs. The sequence was obtained from a human donor with Susac syndrome. The genes are TRBV9 and TRBJ2-6, with unresolved D. CDR3 in amino acids: CASSVDRISGANVLTF. The DNA for the CDR3 is TGTGCCAGCAGCGTAGATCGGATTTCTGGGGCCAACGTCCTGACTTTC.